This entry lists 13 T cell receptor beta chains sequenced from one sample in a study of cytomegalovirus exposure and HLA in healthy donors. Researchers ran the PCR with 60 Vbeta and 13 Jbeta primers. Measured with immunoSEQ multiplex PCR; TCRdb has only the in-frame clones, and not every one. The sample table includes more than 35,000 clones. Sequenced sample: PBMCs. The source of these receptors is a man aged 25-45 years in good health and CMV-seronegative.

This chain uses TRBV6-5 with TRBJ2-7; a possible D gene is TRBD2 (5 bases). Trimming pared 2 bases from V and 2 bases from J, leaving 13 bases between. This CDR3 spans 15 amino acids. Germline V gene data show CDR1 as MNHEY and CDR2 as SVGAGI. CDR3 DNA sequence: TGTGCCAGCAGTTACGATATTGGAGGCCCCTACGAGCAGTACTTC. Protein product: CASSYDIGGPYEQYF.

This chain links TRBV9 with TRBJ1-2; D is unclear. Trimming removed 0 bases at V and 4 bases at J, with 10 bases between. The CDR3 is made up of 14 amino acids. Germline V lookup: CDR1 SGDLS, CDR2 YYNGEE. CDR3 region: CASSVGTQRYGYTF. In DNA, the CDR3 is TGTGCCAGCAGCGTAGGGACTCAACGCTATGGCTACACCTTC.

This CDR3 is CASSLVRLAPRNEQFF. The CDR3 coding sequence is TGTGCCAGCAGCTTAGTCCGACTAGCGCCGAGAAATGAGCAGTTCTTC. This chain uses TRBV7-3 with TRBJ2-1; TRBD2 agrees at 8 bases. The V gene's germline CDR1 is SGHTA and CDR2 FQGTGA. CDR3 length: 16 residues. J gave up 7 bases and V 2 bases, and 10 bases lay outside the gene matches.

This rearrangement joins TRBV19 to TRBJ2-7; 7 bases are a match to TRBD1. CDR1 and CDR2 from the germline V gene are LNHDA and SQIVND (reference sequence). V shed 0 bases and J 6 bases; nucleotides not matched to a gene: 5. This CDR3 is built from 14 residues. The CDR3 reads CASSIEGQVGEQYF. In DNA form, the CDR3 reads TGTGCCAGTAGTATAGAAGGACAGGTGGGCGAGCAGTACTTC.

The genes are TRBV11-2 and TRBJ1-2; maybe TRBD1 (5 bases). The CDR3 is made up of 13 amino acids. Per germline, CDR1 SGHAT and CDR2 FQNNGV. Trimming shortened V by 1 base and J by 4 bases, and 7 bases separated the two germline ends. The CDR3 sequence is CASSLGGGYGYTF. DNA of the CDR3: TGTGCCAGCAGCTTAGGGGGCGGCTATGGCTACACCTTC.

The V gene is TRBV4-3, the J gene TRBJ2-3, with 11 bases identical to TRBD2. The CDR3 extends over 17 amino acids. Germline V gene lookup returns CDR1 LGHNA and CDR2 YSLEER. With V trimmed by 2 bases and J by 5 bases, 9 bases remained unmatched. Here the CDR3 reads CASSQRTSGSGGDTQYF. CDR3 DNA: TGCGCCAGCAGCCAACGGACTAGCGGGTCGGGGGGAGATACGCAGTATTTT.

The chain employs TRBV5-1 and TRBJ2-7, with TRBD2 matching 14 bases. The CDR3 runs 16 residues. CDR1 is SGHRS, CDR2 YFSETQ, per germline. The V and J ends lost 4 bases and 2 bases, in that order; junction bases with no gene match: 5. CDR3 nucleotides: TGCGCCAGCAGCACGGGACTAGCGGGAGATCCCTACGAGCAGTACTTC. Its protein is CASSTGLAGDPYEQYF.

The rearrangement joins TRBV9 to TRBJ2-7, with 9 bases identical to TRBD1. Germline trimming cut 0 bases from V and 3 bases from J; bases unmatched to any gene: 1. CDR3 size: 14 residues. The germline CDR1 and CDR2 sequences are SGDLS and YYNGEE. This CDR3 is CASSVVDRGYEQYF. The CDR3 region has the DNA TGTGCCAGCAGCGTAGTGGACAGGGGCTACGAGCAGTACTTC.

This chain uses TRBV27 with TRBJ1-6; D is unresolved. This CDR3 spans 15 amino acids. V shed 3 bases and J shed 8 bases, with 14 bases lying between them. Germline-derived CDR1 and CDR2 are MNHEY and SMNVEV (reference sequence). CDR3 coding DNA: TGTGCCAGCAGTTTGTCCGGGATCCCCTATTCACCCCTCCACTTT. The encoded protein is CASSLSGIPYSPLHF.

J is TRBJ2-3 and V is TRBV4-1; 8 bases are shared with TRBD1. The germline CDR1 and CDR2 sequences are MGHRA and YSYEKL. V lost 1 base to trimming and J lost 9 bases; unmatched junction nucleotides: 9. CDR3 size: 15 residues. Here the CDR3 DNA reads TGCGCCAGCAGCCAAGGTCAGGGGGCAGTGGACACGCAGTATTTT. Protein product: CASSQGQGAVDTQYF.

The gene calls are TRBV4-1 and TRBJ1-1, with a tentative D call TRBD1 (6 bases). This CDR3 has 15 amino acids. CDR1 and CDR2 (germline): MGHRA, YSYEKL. Trimming took off 7 bases at V and 5 bases at J, with 20 bases between the two ends. DNA of the CDR3: TGCGCCAGCAACTCCCAGGGGCCAATGATGACTGAAGCTTTCTTT. Amino acids: CASNSQGPMMTEAFF.

This chain links TRBV29-1 with TRBJ2-7; the match to TRBD1 covers 8 bases. Germline V CDR1 and CDR2: SQVTM, ANQGSEA. The CDR3 is made up of 12 amino acids. Trimming removed 2 bases from V and 5 bases from J; junction bases left unmatched: 2. The CDR3 loop reads CSVERTGHEQYF. The CDR3, as DNA: TGCAGCGTTGAAAGGACAGGGCACGAGCAGTACTTC.

This chain connects TRBV4-3 to TRBJ2-7; 7 nucleotides match TRBD2. With V trimmed by 1 base and J by 4 bases, 4 bases remained unmatched. Germline lookup yields CDR1 LGHNA and CDR2 YSLEER. The CDR3 spans 14 residues. The CDR3 region is CASSQGAGAYEQYF. The CDR3 nucleotides read TGCGCCAGCAGCCAAGGGGCGGGAGCGTACGAGCAGTACTTC.